This T cell receptor (beta chain) originates from a study of post-analysis software for immune sequencing data. Study-level points and caveats: Among 4 or 5 TRBV segments more frequent in patients than controls were TRBV5-6, TRBV5-1 and TRBV20-1. Significantly decreased normalized Chao1 diversity was recorded for multiple sclerosis patients relative to controls. Analysis by F measure revealed that same-batch samples clustered strongly together.

Unique molecular identifiers tagged the TCR beta cDNA libraries. TCRdb processed the PCR reads anew with MiXCR; each CDR3 protein has one entry. Of hundreds of thousands of distinct CDR3 sequences listed, 25% to 30% are singletons. Comment on this clonotype: Its specificity is not known.

The J segment lost 8 bases and the V segment lost 0 bases, leaving 9 bases of the junction unmatched. The germline V gene has CDR1 LGHNA and CDR2 YSLEER. The length of the CDR3 is 16 residues. Sequencing input: blood. This chain uses TRBV4-3 with TRBJ2-4; 8 nucleotides match TRBD2. The receptor was derived from a girl aged 5 to 17 with multiple sclerosis. The CDR3: CASSQDIGTSGHIQYF. The CDR3 nucleotides read TGCGCCAGCAGCCAAGATATCGGGACTAGTGGGCACATTCAGTACTTC.